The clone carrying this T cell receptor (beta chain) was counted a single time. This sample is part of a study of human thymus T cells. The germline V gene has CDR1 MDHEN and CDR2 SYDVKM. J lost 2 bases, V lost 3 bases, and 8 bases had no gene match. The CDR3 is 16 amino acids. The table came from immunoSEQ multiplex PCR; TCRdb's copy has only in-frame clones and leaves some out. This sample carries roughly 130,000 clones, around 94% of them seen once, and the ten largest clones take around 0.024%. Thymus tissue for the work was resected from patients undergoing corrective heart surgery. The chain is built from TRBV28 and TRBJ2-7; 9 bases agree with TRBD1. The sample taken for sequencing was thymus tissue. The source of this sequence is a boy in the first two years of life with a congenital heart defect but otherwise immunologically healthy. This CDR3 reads CASSFSDRDRAYEQYF. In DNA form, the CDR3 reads TGTGCCAGCAGTTTTTCCGACCGGGACAGGGCCTACGAGCAGTACTTC.